What follows are 18 T cell receptor beta chains derived from one specimen sequenced in a study of cytomegalovirus exposure and HLA in healthy donors. The primer mix had 60 Vbeta and 13 Jbeta primers. The assay was immunoSEQ multiplex PCR, and TCRdb's table has in-frame clones only and misses some. The data show 100,000 to 120,000 clones, more than 65% seen once. The sample taken for sequencing was PBMCs. These receptor sequences come from a man between 25 and 39 years old in good health and CMV-seropositive.

The chain uses TRBV6-5 and TRBJ2-7, with a possible D match to TRBD1 (5 bases). The CDR3 contains 14 residues. In germline, CDR1 is MNHEY, CDR2 SVGAGI. Deletions cut 6 bases from V and 7 bases from J, with 19 bases between. The CDR3 reads CASRSATVLSEQYF. The DNA for the CDR3 is TGTGCCAGCAGAAGTGCGACAGTTCTCTCTGAGCAGTACTTC.

The V gene is TRBV10-3, the J gene TRBJ2-3; 11 nucleotides align to TRBD2. Losses at the gene ends were 5 bases for V and 0 bases for J; bases not matched to a gene: 10. This CDR3 is 18 amino acids long. Per the germline V gene, CDR1 is ENHRY and CDR2 is SYGVKD. CDR3 sequence reads: CAISPTGPSGGSTDTQYF. CDR3 DNA: TGTGCCATCAGTCCTACAGGGCCTAGCGGGGGGAGCACAGATACGCAGTATTTT.

The chain uses TRBV18 and TRBJ1-5; tentatively, D is TRBD1 (5 bases). V was trimmed by 2 bases and J by 3 bases, leaving 14 bases between them. Germline V gene lookup returns CDR1 KGHSH and CDR2 LQKENI. CDR3 length: 16 residues. DNA of the CDR3: TGTGCCAGCTCACCAATGGAAACAGGAGACAATCAGCCCCAGCATTTT. This codes for CASSPMETGDNQPQHF.

The chain recombines TRBV10-3 with TRBJ1-1; TRBD1 agrees at 7 bases. The CDR3 sequence is 14 residues long. V dropped 3 bases and J dropped 0; count of bases not matched to a gene: 1. Germline values: CDR1 ENHRY, CDR2 SYGVKD. DNA of the CDR3: TGTGCCATCAGTGAAGGGACAGTGAACACTGAAGCTTTCTTT. This sequence encodes CAISEGTVNTEAFF.

The chain uses TRBV18 and TRBJ2-5, with 8 bases fitting TRBD1. V shed 3 bases, J shed 2 bases, and the junction held 2 bases outside the gene matches. CDR1 and CDR2 from the germline V gene are KGHSH and LQKENI. This CDR3 contains 14 residues. This chain's CDR3 is CASSPNRGQETQYF. CDR3 nucleotides: TGTGCCAGCTCACCGAACAGGGGGCAAGAGACCCAGTACTTC.

The chain uses TRBV4-3 and TRBJ2-1, with 7 positions matching TRBD2. V was clipped by 0 bases and J by 0 bases; unmatched bases: 2. The CDR3 sequence is 16 residues long. Germline CDR1 reads LGHNA; CDR2 reads YSLEER. CDR3 sequence reads: CASSQEGGSSYNEQFF. The CDR3 DNA reads TGCGCCAGCAGCCAAGAGGGCGGGAGCTCCTACAATGAGCAGTTCTTC.

J is TRBJ1-3 and V is TRBV7-2; D uncertain. Looked up from germline, CDR1 is SGHTA and CDR2 is FQGNSA. The V end was cut by 4 bases, the J end by 1 base, with 14 bases between. CDR3 length equals 16 residues. CDR3 nucleotide sequence: TGTGCCAGCAGCTCGTCCACGGCGCGGTCTGGAAACACCATATATTTT. Translating it yields CASSSSTARSGNTIYF.

The genes are TRBV15 and TRBJ2-5; D is uncertain. Germline V gene lookup returns CDR1 LNHNV and CDR2 YYDKDF (reference sequence). Deletions cut 0 bases from V and 5 bases from J, with 7 bases between. This CDR3 region has 13 residues. The CDR3 nucleotides are TGTGCCACCAGCAGAGATCTCTCGGAGACCCAGTACTTC. This codes for CATSRDLSETQYF.

The chain uses TRBV30 and TRBJ1-5, with D uncertain. The CDR3 has 16 amino acids. Trimming left V 2 bases short and J 3 bases short, with 17 bases between. Germline V gene data show CDR1 as GTSNPN and CDR2 as SVGIG (reference sequence). The CDR3 DNA reads as TGTGCCTGGAGTAATATACTTCGGGGTCCCAATCAGCCCCAGCATTTT. Amino acids: CAWSNILRGPNQPQHF. The full variable domain, in which reference TRBV30 and TRBJ1-5 provide the parts outside the CDR3, is SQTIHQWPATLVQPVGSPLSLECTVEGTSNPNLYWYRQAAGRGLQLLFYSVGIGQISSEVPQNLSASRPQDRQFILSSKKLLLSDSGFYLCAWSNILRGPNQPQHFGDGTRLSIL.

J is TRBJ1-2 and V is TRBV6-6; no clear D gene. The CDR3 runs to 13 residues. Trimming shortened V by 6 bases and J by 1 base, and 9 bases separated the two germline ends. Germline CDR1 reads MNHNY; CDR2 reads SVGAGI (reference sequence). As DNA, the CDR3 is TGTGCCAGCAGCCGCGGAAGTAACTATGGCTACACCTTC. Amino acid sequence: CASSRGSNYGYTF.

The V call is TRBV4-1, the J call TRBJ2-3; D call uncertain. Per germline, CDR1 MGHRA and CDR2 YSYEKL. The V end was cut by 1 base, the J end by 0 bases, with 8 bases between. CDR3 length equals 15 residues. DNA for the CDR3: TGCGCCAGCAGCCAAGCCGTAGCTAGCACAGATACGCAGTATTTT. It codes for CASSQAVASTDTQYF.

The rearrangement uses TRBV30 and TRBJ1-5; 7 bases map to TRBD1. The CDR3 spans 12 residues. Germline V gene data show CDR1 as GTSNPN and CDR2 as SVGIG (reference sequence). Trimming at V came to 3 bases and at J to 14 bases, leaving 10 bases not matched to a gene. The CDR3 region has the DNA TGTGCCTGGAGCCCTGGAACAGGGGAAAAGCATTTT. Protein product: CAWSPGTGEKHF.

The rearrangement joins TRBV9 to TRBJ2-3, with 9 positions matching TRBD2. The ends lost 3 bases at V and 2 bases at J; junction bases unmatched: 4. Germline V gene data show CDR1 as SGDLS and CDR2 as YYNGEE. The CDR3 is made up of 15 amino acids. The CDR3 nucleotides read TGTGCCAGCAGCGGTAGCGGGAGCTACACAGATACGCAGTATTTT. Protein sequence: CASSGSGSYTDTQYF.

The genes are TRBV5-6 and TRBJ2-5; D gene ambiguous. Germline V CDR1 and CDR2: SGHDT, YYEEEE. Trimming left V 0 bases short and J 2 bases short, with 8 bases between. This CDR3 spans 14 amino acids. In DNA, the CDR3 is TGTGCCAGCAGCTTGGTAACCAGACAAGAGACCCAGTACTTC. It translates to CASSLVTRQETQYF. The full variable domain, with the rest looked up from reference TRBV5-6 and TRBJ2-5, is DAGVTQSPTHLIKTRGQQVTLRCSPKSGHDTVSWYQQALGQGPQFIFQYYEEEERQRGNFPDRFSGHQFPNYSSELNVNALLLGDSALYLCASSLVTRQETQYFGPGTRLLVL.

This chain uses TRBV9 with TRBJ2-5, with no clear D. The CDR3 spans 13 residues. Germline CDR1 is SGDLS and CDR2 is YYNGEE. V gave up 1 base and J gave up 5 bases, with 9 bases separating them. The CDR3 sequence is CASSVQPRETQYF. As DNA, the CDR3 is TGTGCCAGCAGCGTACAACCGCGGGAGACCCAGTACTTC.

The chain combines TRBV7-9 with TRBJ2-7; TRBD2 matches at 8 bases. Trimming removed 0 bases from V and 5 bases from J; junction bases left unmatched: 3. Germline V CDR1 and CDR2: SEHNR, FQNEAQ (reference sequence). The CDR3 has 14 residues. The CDR3 is CASSLAGSGDEQYF. The CDR3 DNA sequence: TGTGCCAGCAGCTTAGCGGGTAGCGGGGACGAGCAGTACTTC. Variable domain in full (rest from reference TRBV7-9 and TRBJ2-7): DTGVSQNPRHKITKRGQNVTFRCDPISEHNRLYWYRQTLGQGPEFLTYFQNEAQLEKSRLLSDRFSAERPKGSFSTLEIQRTEQGDSAMYLCASSLAGSGDEQYFGPGTRLTVT.

This clone came up once. The genes are TRBV11-3 and TRBJ2-4; tentatively, D is TRBD2 (6 bases). Per the germline V gene, CDR1 is SGHNT and CDR2 is YENEEA. The CDR3 is 14 amino acids. V was pared by 0 bases and J by 9 bases, with 12 bases between. The CDR3 spells CASSLDDRGGIQYF. DNA of the CDR3: TGTGCCAGCAGCTTAGATGATAGGGGAGGCATTCAGTACTTC. The variable domain in full, with the rest retrieved from reference TRBV11-3 and TRBJ2-4, is EAGVVQSPRYKIIEKKQPVAFWCNPISGHNTLYWYLQNLGQGPELLIRYENEEAVDDSQLPKDRFSAERLKGVDSTLKIQPAELGDSAVYLCASSLDDRGGIQYFGAGTRLSVL.

The chain links TRBV30 to TRBJ1-1; no reliable D call. This CDR3 is 12 amino acids long. Between the trimmed V and J ends, which lost 0 bases and 8 bases, there was a span of 10 bases. Looked up from germline, CDR1 is GTSNPN and CDR2 is SVGIG (reference sequence). For the CDR3, the DNA is TGTGCCTGGAGTGTAAGCGGTCCAGAAGCTTTCTTT. Its protein is CAWSVSGPEAFF.